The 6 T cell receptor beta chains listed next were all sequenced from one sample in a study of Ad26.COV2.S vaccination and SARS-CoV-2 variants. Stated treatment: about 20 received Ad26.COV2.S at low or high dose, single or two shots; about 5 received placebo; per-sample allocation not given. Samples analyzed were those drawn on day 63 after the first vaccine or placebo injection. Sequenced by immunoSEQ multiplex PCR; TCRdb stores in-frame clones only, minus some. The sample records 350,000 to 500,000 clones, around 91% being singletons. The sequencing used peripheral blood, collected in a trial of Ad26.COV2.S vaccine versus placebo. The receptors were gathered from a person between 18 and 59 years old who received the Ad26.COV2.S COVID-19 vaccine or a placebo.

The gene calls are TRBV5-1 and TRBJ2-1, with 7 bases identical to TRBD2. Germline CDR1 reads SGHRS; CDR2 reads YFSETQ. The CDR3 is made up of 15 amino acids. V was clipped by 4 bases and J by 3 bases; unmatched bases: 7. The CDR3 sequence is CASSRGAGVYNEQFF. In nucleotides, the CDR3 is TGCGCCAGCAGCAGAGGGGCGGGGGTCTACAATGAGCAGTTCTTC.

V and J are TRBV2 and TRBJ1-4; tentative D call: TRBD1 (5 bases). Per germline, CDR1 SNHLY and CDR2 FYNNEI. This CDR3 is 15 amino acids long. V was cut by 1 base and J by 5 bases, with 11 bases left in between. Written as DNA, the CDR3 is TGTGCCAGCAGTGAAGGGGGGAGGTCGAATGAAAAACTGTTTTTT. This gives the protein CASSEGGRSNEKLFF.

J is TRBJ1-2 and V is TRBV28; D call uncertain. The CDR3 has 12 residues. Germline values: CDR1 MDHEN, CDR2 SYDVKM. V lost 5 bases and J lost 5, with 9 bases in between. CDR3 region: CASSPSGYGYTF. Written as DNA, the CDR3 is TGTGCCAGCAGTCCGTCAGGATATGGCTACACCTTC.

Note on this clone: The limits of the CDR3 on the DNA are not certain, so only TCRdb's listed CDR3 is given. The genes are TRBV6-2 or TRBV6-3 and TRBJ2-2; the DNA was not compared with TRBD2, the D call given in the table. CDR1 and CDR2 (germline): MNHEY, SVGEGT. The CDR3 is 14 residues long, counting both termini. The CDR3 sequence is CASSPPLEPGSCFF.

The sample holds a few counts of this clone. The CDR3 region has the DNA TGTGCCAGCAGTGAAGCTTCCCGGGGCGCAAGGAGCTCCTACAATGAGCAGTTCTTC. It yields the protein CASSEASRGARSSYNEQFF. The chain carries TRBV6-1 and TRBJ2-1; tentatively, D is TRBD1 or TRBD2 (5 bases each). Between the trimmed V and J ends, which lost 0 bases and 0 bases, there was a span of 18 bases. Per the germline V gene, CDR1 is MNHNS and CDR2 is SASEGT. The CDR3 extends over 19 amino acids.

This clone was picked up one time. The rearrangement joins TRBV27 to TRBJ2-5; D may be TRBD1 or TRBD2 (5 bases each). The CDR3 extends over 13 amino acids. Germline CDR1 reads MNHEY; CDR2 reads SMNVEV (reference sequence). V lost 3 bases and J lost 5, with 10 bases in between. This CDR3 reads CASSLYEGETQYF. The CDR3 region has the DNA TGTGCCAGCAGTTTGTATGAGGGGGAGACCCAGTACTTC.